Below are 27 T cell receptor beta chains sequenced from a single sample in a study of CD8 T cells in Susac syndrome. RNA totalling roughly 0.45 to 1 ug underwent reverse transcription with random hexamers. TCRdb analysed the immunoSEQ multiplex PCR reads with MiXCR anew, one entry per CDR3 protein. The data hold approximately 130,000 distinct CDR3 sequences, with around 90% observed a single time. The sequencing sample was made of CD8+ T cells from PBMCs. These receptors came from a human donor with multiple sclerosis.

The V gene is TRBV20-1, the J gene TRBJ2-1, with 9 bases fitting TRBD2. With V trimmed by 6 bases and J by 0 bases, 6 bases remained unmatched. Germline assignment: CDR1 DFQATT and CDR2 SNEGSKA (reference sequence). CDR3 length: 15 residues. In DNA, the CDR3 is TGCAGTGCCACCACTAGCGGGTACTCCTACAATGAGCAGTTCTTC. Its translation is CSATTSGYSYNEQFF.

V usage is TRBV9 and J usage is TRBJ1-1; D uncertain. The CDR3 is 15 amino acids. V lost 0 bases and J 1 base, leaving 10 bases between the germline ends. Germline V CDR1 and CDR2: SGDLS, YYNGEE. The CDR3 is CASSVVEMGNTEAFF. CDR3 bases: TGTGCCAGCAGCGTAGTGGAAATGGGGAACACTGAAGCTTTCTTT.

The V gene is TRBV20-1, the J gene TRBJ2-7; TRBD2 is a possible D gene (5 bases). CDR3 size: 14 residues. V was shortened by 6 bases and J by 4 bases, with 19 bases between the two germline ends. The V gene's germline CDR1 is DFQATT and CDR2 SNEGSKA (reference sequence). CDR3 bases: TGCAGTGCAACCGGGCTCACGACGGGATACGAGCAGTACTTC. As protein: CSATGLTTGYEQYF.

The CDR3 nucleotides are TGTGCCAGCAGCCAAGGCAGTGATCCGACGGGACTAGCGTTTGATACGCAGTATTTT. Translation: CASSQGSDPTGLAFDTQYF. The gene calls are TRBV3-1 and TRBJ2-3; TRBD2 agrees at 10 bases. CDR1 and CDR2 (germline): LGHDT, YNNKEL (reference sequence). The J segment lost 6 bases and the V segment lost 1 base, leaving 16 bases of the junction unmatched. The CDR3 consists of 19 residues.

This CDR3 reads CATSREANLAVNTDTQYF. CDR3 sequence (DNA): TGTGCCACCAGCAGAGAAGCCAATTTAGCGGTAAACACAGATACGCAGTATTTT. J is TRBJ2-3 and V is TRBV15; a possible D gene is TRBD2 (6 bases). The germline V gene encodes CDR1 LNHNV and CDR2 YYDKDF (reference sequence). This CDR3 has 18 residues. V lost 0 bases and J lost 2, with 18 bases in between.

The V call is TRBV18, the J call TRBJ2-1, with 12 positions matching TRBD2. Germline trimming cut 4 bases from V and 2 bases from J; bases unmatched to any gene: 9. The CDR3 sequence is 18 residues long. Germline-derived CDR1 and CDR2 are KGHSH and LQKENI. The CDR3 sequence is CASSQGLAGSTAYNEQFF. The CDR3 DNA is TGTGCCAGCTCACAGGGACTAGCGGGTTCCACGGCCTACAATGAGCAGTTCTTC.

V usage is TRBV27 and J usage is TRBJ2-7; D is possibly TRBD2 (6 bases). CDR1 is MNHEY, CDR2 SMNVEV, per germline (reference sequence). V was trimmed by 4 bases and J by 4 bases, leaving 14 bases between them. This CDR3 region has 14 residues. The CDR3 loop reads CASSWTTGVYEQYF. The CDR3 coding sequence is TGTGCCAGCAGTTGGACAACGGGGGTTTACGAGCAGTACTTC.

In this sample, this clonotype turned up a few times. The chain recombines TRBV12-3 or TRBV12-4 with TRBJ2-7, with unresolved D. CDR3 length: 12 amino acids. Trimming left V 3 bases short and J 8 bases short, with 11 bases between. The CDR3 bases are TGTGCCAGCAGTTTTGGCGACACCAAGCAGTACTTC. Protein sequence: CASSFGDTKQYF.

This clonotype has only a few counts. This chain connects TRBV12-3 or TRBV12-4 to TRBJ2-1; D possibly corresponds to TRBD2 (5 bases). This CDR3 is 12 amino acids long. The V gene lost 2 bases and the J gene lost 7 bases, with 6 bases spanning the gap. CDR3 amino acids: CASSLRGNEQFF. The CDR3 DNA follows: TGTGCCAGCAGTTTACGGGGAAATGAGCAGTTCTTC.

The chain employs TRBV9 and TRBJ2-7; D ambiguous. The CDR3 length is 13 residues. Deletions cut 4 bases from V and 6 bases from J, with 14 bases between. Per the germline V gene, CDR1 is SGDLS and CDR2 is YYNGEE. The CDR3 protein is CASSPSFGSEQYF. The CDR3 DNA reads TGTGCCAGCAGCCCCTCTTTCGGTTCCGAGCAGTACTTC.

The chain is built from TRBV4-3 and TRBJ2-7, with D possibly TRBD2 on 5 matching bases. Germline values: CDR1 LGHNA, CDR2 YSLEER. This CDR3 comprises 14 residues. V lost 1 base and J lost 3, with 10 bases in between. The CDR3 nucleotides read TGCGCCAGCAGCCAAGCTACGGAGGACTACGAGCAGTACTTC. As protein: CASSQATEDYEQYF.

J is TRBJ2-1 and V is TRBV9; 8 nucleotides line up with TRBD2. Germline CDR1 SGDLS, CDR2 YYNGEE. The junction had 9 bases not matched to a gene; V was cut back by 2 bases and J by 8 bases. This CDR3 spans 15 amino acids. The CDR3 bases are TGTGCCAGCAGCGTTGCAGCGGGAGTGATGTATGAGCAGTTCTTC. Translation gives CASSVAAGVMYEQFF. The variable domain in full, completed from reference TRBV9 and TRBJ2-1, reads DSGVTQTPKHLITATGQRVTLRCSPRSGDLSVYWYQQSLDQGLQFLIQYYNGEERAKGNILERFSAQQFPDLHSELNLSSLELGDSALYFCASSVAAGVMYEQFFGPGTRLTVL.

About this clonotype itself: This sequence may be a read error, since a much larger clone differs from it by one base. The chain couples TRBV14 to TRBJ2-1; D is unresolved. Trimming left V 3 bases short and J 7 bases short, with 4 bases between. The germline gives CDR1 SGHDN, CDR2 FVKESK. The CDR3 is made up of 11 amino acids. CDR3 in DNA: TGTGCCAGCAGCCATGGGAATGAGCAGTTCTTC. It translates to CASSHGNEQFF.

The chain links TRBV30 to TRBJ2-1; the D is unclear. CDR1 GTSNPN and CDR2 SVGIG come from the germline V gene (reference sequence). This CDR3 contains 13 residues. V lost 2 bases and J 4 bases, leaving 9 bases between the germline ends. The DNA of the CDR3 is TGTGCCTGGAGTATATACTATTACAATGAGCAGTTCTTC. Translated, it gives CAWSIYYYNEQFF. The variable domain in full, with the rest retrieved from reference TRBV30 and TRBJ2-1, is SQTIHQWPATLVQPVGSPLSLECTVEGTSNPNLYWYRQAAGRGLQLLFYSVGIGQISSEVPQNLSASRPQDRQFILSSKKLLLSDSGFYLCAWSIYYYNEQFFGPGTRLTVL.

CDR3 sequence: CASSANPRDVQYEQYF. The CDR3 DNA reads TGTGCCAGCAGCGCCAACCCCAGGGATGTTCAGTACGAGCAGTACTTC. The V call is TRBV9, the J call TRBJ2-7, with D maybe TRBD1 (5 bases). V lost 3 bases, J lost 4 bases, and 20 bases lay in between. The CDR3 has 16 residues. Germline CDR1 and CDR2: SGDLS and YYNGEE.

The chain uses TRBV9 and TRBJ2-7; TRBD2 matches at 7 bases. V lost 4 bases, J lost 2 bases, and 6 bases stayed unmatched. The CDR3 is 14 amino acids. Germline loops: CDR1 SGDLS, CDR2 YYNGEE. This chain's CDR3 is CASSLGLGPYEQYF. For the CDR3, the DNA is TGTGCCAGCAGCTTAGGACTAGGTCCCTACGAGCAGTACTTC. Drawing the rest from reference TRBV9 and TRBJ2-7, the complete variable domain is DSGVTQTPKHLITATGQRVTLRCSPRSGDLSVYWYQQSLDQGLQFLIQYYNGEERAKGNILERFSAQQFPDLHSELNLSSLELGDSALYFCASSLGLGPYEQYFGPGTRLTVT.

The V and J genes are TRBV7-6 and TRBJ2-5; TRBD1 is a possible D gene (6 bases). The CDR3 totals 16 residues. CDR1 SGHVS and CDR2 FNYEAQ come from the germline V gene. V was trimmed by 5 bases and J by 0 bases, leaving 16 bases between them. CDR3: CASSTPGHTYQETQYF. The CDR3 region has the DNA TGTGCCAGCAGCACCCCGGGACATACGTACCAAGAGACCCAGTACTTC.

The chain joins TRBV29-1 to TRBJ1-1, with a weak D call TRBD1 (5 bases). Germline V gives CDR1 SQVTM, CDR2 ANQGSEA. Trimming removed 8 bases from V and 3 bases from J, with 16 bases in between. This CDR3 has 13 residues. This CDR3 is CSSDGGRYTEAFF. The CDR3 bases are TGCAGCTCCGATGGGGGGAGGTACACTGAAGCTTTCTTT.

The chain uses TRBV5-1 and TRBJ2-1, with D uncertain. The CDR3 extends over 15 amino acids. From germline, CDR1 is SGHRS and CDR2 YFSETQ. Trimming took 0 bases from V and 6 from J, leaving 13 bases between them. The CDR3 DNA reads TGCGCCAGCAGCTTGGCCCTATTGCGTGGCAATGAGCAGTTCTTC. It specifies CASSLALLRGNEQFF.

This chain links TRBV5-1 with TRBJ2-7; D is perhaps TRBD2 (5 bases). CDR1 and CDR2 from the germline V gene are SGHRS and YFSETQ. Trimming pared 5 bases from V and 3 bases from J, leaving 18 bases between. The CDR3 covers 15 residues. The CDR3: CASRSDSIFNYEQYF. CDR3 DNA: TGCGCCAGCAGGTCGGACTCAATCTTTAACTACGAGCAGTACTTC.

In DNA form, the CDR3 reads TGTGCCGTCCGGGACCTCTATGGCTACACCTTC. Its translation: CAVRDLYGYTF. The chain combines TRBV2 with TRBJ1-2; maybe TRBD1 (5 bases). The germline CDR1 and CDR2 sequences are SNHLY and FYNNEI. V lost 11 bases, J lost 4 bases, and 11 bases lay in between. The CDR3 runs 11 residues.

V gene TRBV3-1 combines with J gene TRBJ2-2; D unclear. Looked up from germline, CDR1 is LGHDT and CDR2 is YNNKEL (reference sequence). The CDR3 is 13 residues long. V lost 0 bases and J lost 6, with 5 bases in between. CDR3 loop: CASSQDPAGELFF. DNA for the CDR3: TGTGCCAGCAGCCAAGATCCCGCCGGGGAGCTGTTTTTT.

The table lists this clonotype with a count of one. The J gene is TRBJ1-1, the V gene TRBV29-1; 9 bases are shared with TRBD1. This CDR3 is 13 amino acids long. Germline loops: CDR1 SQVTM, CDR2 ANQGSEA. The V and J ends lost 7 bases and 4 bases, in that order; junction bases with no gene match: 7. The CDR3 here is CSARLTGGTEAFF. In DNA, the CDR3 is TGCAGCGCTCGACTGACAGGGGGCACTGAAGCTTTCTTT.

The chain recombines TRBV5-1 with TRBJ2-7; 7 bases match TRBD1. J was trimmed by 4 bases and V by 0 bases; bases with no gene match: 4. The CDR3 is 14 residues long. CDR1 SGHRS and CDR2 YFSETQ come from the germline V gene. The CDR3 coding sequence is TGCGCCAGCAGCTTGGAACAGGGGTTGTACGAGCAGTACTTC. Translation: CASSLEQGLYEQYF.

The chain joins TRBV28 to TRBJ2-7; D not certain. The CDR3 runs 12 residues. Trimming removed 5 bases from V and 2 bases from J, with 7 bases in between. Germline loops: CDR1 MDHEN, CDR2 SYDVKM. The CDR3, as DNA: TGTGCCAGCAGTGGCGAAACCTACGAGCAGTACTTC. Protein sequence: CASSGETYEQYF. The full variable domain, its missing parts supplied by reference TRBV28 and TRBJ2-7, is DVKVTQSSRYLVKRTGEKVFLECVQDMDHENMFWYRQDPGLGLRLIYFSYDVKMKEKGDIPEGYSVSREKKERFSLILESASTNQTSMYLCASSGETYEQYFGPGTRLTVT.

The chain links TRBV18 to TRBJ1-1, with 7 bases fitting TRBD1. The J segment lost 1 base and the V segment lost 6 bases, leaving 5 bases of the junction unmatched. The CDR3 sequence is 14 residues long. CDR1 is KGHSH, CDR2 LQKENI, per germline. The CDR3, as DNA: TGTGCCAGCTCGCCCGGGACAGCGAACACTGAAGCTTTCTTT. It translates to CASSPGTANTEAFF.

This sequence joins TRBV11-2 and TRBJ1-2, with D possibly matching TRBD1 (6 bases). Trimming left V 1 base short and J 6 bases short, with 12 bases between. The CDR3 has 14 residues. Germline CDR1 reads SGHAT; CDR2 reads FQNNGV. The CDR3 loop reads CASSLVVAGDGYTF. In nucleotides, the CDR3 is TGTGCCAGCAGCTTAGTTGTGGCAGGGGATGGCTACACCTTC.